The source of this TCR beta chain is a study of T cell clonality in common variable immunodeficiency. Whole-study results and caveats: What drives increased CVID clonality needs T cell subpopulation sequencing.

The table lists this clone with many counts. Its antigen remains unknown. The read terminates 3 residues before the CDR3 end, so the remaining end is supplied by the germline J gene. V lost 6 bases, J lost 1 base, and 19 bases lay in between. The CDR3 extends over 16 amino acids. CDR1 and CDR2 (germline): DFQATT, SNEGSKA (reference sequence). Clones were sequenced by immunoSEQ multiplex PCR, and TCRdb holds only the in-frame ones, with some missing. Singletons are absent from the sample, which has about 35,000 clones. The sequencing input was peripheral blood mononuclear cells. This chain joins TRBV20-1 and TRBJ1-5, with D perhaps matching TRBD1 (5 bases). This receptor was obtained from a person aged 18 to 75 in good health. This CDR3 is CSAISGAGLSNQPQHF. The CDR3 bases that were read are TGCAGTGCCATCTCTGGCGCAGGGTTGAGCAATCAGCCC.